This note documents a single T cell receptor beta chain sequence. This entry belongs to a study of blood T cell repertoires in COVID-19. Study-level background: There were acute and convalescent COVID-19 samples, and they came from the United States, Italy and Spain.

The CDR3 extends over 16 amino acids. The V gene's germline CDR1 is MDHEN and CDR2 SYDVKM. Trimming shortened V by 6 bases and J by 5 bases, and 19 bases separated the two germline ends. Sequencing was performed with immunoSEQ multiplex PCR; in TCRdb, only in-frame clones are kept and a portion is missing. In the table there are some 50,000 clones, over 70% of which are singletons. The sample was peripheral blood. The sequence derives from a woman older than 75 with COVID-19, enrolled during active disease. V gene TRBV28 combines with J gene TRBJ2-2; tentatively, D is TRBD1 (7 bases). Here the CDR3 DNA reads TGTGCCAGCAGCCCCGCGGCAGGGGGGAAGACCGGGGAGCTGTTTTTT. It is translated as CASSPAAGGKTGELFF.